The clone carrying this T cell receptor (beta chain) showed up many times. Germline V CDR1 and CDR2: MNHEY, SMNVEV (reference sequence). The CDR3 consists of 14 residues. Germline trimming cut 6 bases from V and 10 bases from J; bases unmatched to any gene: 8. The data derive from a study of regulatory T cells in long-lasting Graves disease. Sample time point: persistent/refractory GD, antithyroid drugs over 5 years with positive TRAb. PBMC-extracted RNA yielded the TCR library. Patients met American Thyroid Association criteria for Graves' disease. Nine milliliters of peripheral blood were taken and placed in EDTA tubes. Combining iRepertoire HTBI primers with Arm-PCR of CDR3 regions, the authors built TCR beta libraries. Each CDR3 protein gets one entry after TCRdb re-called the multiplex PCR reads with MiXCR. The table records 300,000 to 400,000 distinct CDR3 sequences, about 20% of them present only once.

The TCR sequence derives from a female donor with Graves disease. Sequencing used peripheral blood mononuclear cells (PBMCs), obtained when the disease was refractory, from a patient treated with antithyroid drugs. The chain recombines TRBV27 with TRBJ1-6; TRBD1 agrees at 8 bases. Here the CDR3 DNA reads TGTGCCAGCAGCCGTGGACAGGGAGCGTCACCCCTCCACTTT. It is translated as CASSRGQGASPLHF.